These 20 T cell receptor beta chains share one sample of origin, sequenced in a study of identical twins. TCRdb re-derived calls from the 5' RACE reads in MiXCR, one entry per CDR3 protein. The sample has about 570,000 distinct CDR3 sequences, approximately 9.6% seen once. These data were also filed under a second study, of yellow fever vaccine responses in identical twins.

The sample comprised PBMCs. The receptors here all came from a woman in her late teens or twenties in good health.

The chain combines TRBV7-2 with TRBJ1-5; possible D gene TRBD1, 6 bases. The CDR3 extends over 16 amino acids. V lost 1 base and J lost 6, with 16 bases in between. Looked up from germline, CDR1 is SGHTA and CDR2 is FQGNSA. CDR3 in amino acids: CASSLVGGNLGQPQHF. For the CDR3, the DNA is TGTGCCAGCAGCTTAGTGGGGGGCAATTTAGGTCAGCCCCAGCATTTT.

This clonotype was seen ten or more times. This chain uses TRBV28 with TRBJ2-1, with D unresolved. V shed 4 bases and J shed 3 bases, with 10 bases lying between them. Germline values: CDR1 MDHEN, CDR2 SYDVKM. This CDR3 is 14 amino acids long. This CDR3 reads CASSSRLRYNEQFF. The CDR3 coding sequence is TGTGCCAGCAGTTCGCGTTTACGCTACAATGAGCAGTTCTTC.

The rearrangement uses TRBV6-1 and TRBJ2-1; the match to TRBD2 covers 8 bases. V shed 6 bases and J 2 bases; nucleotides not matched to a gene: 6. The CDR3 runs 15 residues. CDR1 is MNHNS and CDR2 is SASEGT in the germline V gene. CDR3 sequence: CASSSRRGAYNEQFF. Here the CDR3 DNA reads TGTGCCAGCAGCTCAAGGCGGGGGGCCTACAATGAGCAGTTCTTC.

The J gene is TRBJ2-3, the V gene TRBV4-3; weak D call: TRBD2 (6 bases). The germline CDR1 and CDR2 sequences are LGHNA and YSLEER. The length of the CDR3 is 15 residues. Trimming took off 0 bases at V and 5 bases at J, with 12 bases between the two ends. This chain's CDR3 is CASSQDGTVGDTQYF. The CDR3 region has the DNA TGCGCCAGCAGCCAAGATGGGACTGTAGGAGATACGCAGTATTTT.

This chain links TRBV2 with TRBJ2-7; maybe TRBD1 (5 bases). The V end lost 7 bases, the J end lost 0 bases, and 13 bases lay between the germline ends. The germline V gene has CDR1 SNHLY and CDR2 FYNNEI. This CDR3 is 14 amino acids long. The CDR3 protein is CASTTSTVSYEQYF. The CDR3 nucleotides are TGTGCCAGCACCACGTCGACAGTCTCCTACGAGCAGTACTTC.

This clonotype was recorded a few times. This chain joins TRBV7-2 and TRBJ2-7, with D perhaps matching TRBD2 (5 bases). The CDR3 runs to 14 residues. Trimming took off 7 bases at V and 3 bases at J, with 16 bases between the two ends. CDR1 is SGHTA, CDR2 FQGNSA, per germline. The CDR3 loop reads CASTEASAGYEQYF. The CDR3 nucleotides are TGTGCCAGCACGGAAGCGAGCGCGGGCTACGAGCAGTACTTC.

This chain links TRBV20-1 with TRBJ2-1; 7 bases map to TRBD2. V shed 6 bases and J 3 bases; nucleotides not matched to a gene: 11. CDR1 is DFQATT, CDR2 SNEGSKA, per germline (reference sequence). This CDR3 has 15 residues. The chain's CDR3 is CSASWAGEVYNEQFF. As DNA, the CDR3 is TGCAGTGCAAGCTGGGCGGGAGAGGTCTACAATGAGCAGTTCTTC.

The rearrangement links TRBV9 to TRBJ1-6, with D possibly matching TRBD1 (6 bases). V lost 4 bases to trimming and J lost 4 bases, with 15 bases between them. Germline V gives CDR1 SGDLS, CDR2 YYNGEE. The CDR3 runs 16 residues. CDR3 region: CASSLEGGGYNSPLHF. In DNA form, the CDR3 reads TGTGCCAGCAGCCTCGAAGGGGGAGGTTATAATTCACCCCTCCACTTT. Variable domain in full (rest from reference TRBV9 and TRBJ1-6): DSGVTQTPKHLITATGQRVTLRCSPRSGDLSVYWYQQSLDQGLQFLIQYYNGEERAKGNILERFSAQQFPDLHSELNLSSLELGDSALYFCASSLEGGGYNSPLHFGNGTRLTVT.

In this sample, this clonotype turned up a few times. Written as DNA, the CDR3 is TGTGCCATCAGTGAGTCGGTAATTTCTGGAAATGAGCAGTTCTTC. Its protein is CAISESVISGNEQFF. The chain carries TRBV10-3 and TRBJ2-1; no clear D. V gave up 0 bases and J gave up 7 bases, with 13 bases separating them. Germline V gene data show CDR1 as ENHRY and CDR2 as SYGVKD. This CDR3 spans 15 amino acids.

The chain carries TRBV11-2 and TRBJ2-1; tentatively, D is TRBD1 (6 bases). The germline V gene encodes CDR1 SGHAT and CDR2 FQNNGV. V was trimmed by 0 bases and J by 7 bases, leaving 13 bases between them. This CDR3 has 15 residues. The CDR3 here is CASSLEGARVNEQFF. CDR3 nucleotides: TGTGCCAGCAGCTTAGAGGGGGCCCGGGTAAATGAGCAGTTCTTC.

The table lists this clonotype with a few counts. DNA for the CDR3: TGCGCCAGCAGTGACGGACTAGCAAACAATGAGCAGTTCTTC. It encodes CASSDGLANNEQFF. The V gene is TRBV10-2, the J gene TRBJ2-1, with 8 bases fitting TRBD2. The ends lost 3 bases at V and 5 bases at J; junction bases unmatched: 3. Germline assignment: CDR1 WSHSY and CDR2 SAAADI. The CDR3 contains 14 residues.

The chain employs TRBV2 and TRBJ2-1; possible D gene TRBD2, 6 bases. Looked up from germline, CDR1 is SNHLY and CDR2 is FYNNEI. The V and J ends lost 9 bases and 0 bases respectively, with 12 bases between them. The CDR3 has 14 residues. The CDR3 DNA reads TGTGCCAGAGGAGGGACGGGCTCCTACAATGAGCAGTTCTTC. Translating it yields CARGGTGSYNEQFF.

This clonotype was counted ten times or more. The genes are TRBV4-2 and TRBJ2-3, with 10 bases aligning to TRBD2. Germline V CDR1 and CDR2: LGHNA, YNFKEQ. The CDR3 contains 14 residues. V shed 5 bases and J 5 bases; nucleotides not matched to a gene: 4. In nucleotides, the CDR3 is TGTGCCAGCAGCTCCCTAGCGGGGGAAGATACGCAGTATTTT. It specifies CASSSLAGEDTQYF.

V gene TRBV7-8 combines with J gene TRBJ2-1, with D unclear. This CDR3 region has 13 residues. CDR1 is SGHVS and CDR2 is FQNEAQ in the germline V gene. V was clipped by 0 bases and J by 9 bases, with 9 bases between them. The CDR3 nucleotides read TGTGCCAGCAGCTTAGCTCTATTGAGTGAGCAGTTCTTC. It specifies CASSLALLSEQFF. Looking up the rest from reference TRBV7-8 and TRBJ2-1 gives the full variable domain: GAGVSQSPRYKVAKRGQDVALRCDPISGHVSLFWYQQALGQGPEFLTYFQNEAQLDKSGLPSDRFFAERPEGSVSTLKIQRTQQEDSAVYLCASSLALLSEQFFGPGTRLTVL.

This clonotype came up many times. The chain uses TRBV6-1 and TRBJ2-5; 8 nucleotides agree with TRBD2. Trimming at V came to 4 bases and at J to 3 bases, leaving 4 bases not matched to a gene. CDR1 and CDR2 (germline): MNHNS, SASEGT. The CDR3 runs 14 residues. This CDR3 reads CASSVTSGEETQYF. The CDR3 region has the DNA TGTGCCAGCAGTGTAACTAGCGGCGAAGAGACCCAGTACTTC.

This clonotype was picked up many times. This chain uses TRBV2 with TRBJ2-1, with 7 positions matching TRBD2. The trim removed 3 bases at V and 8 bases at J, leaving 19 bases unmatched. The CDR3 covers 18 residues. CDR1 SNHLY and CDR2 FYNNEI come from the germline V gene. In DNA form, the CDR3 reads TGTGCCAGCAGTGAGGATTATCCGGGACCTGGGGGGGTCTATGAGCAGTTCTTC. Translated: CASSEDYPGPGGVYEQFF.

This chain links TRBV21-1 with TRBJ2-7; the table's TRBD1 call for D was not verified on the DNA. TRBV21-1 is reported as a pseudogene. The CDR3 has 15 amino acids. The CDR3 is CASSTRTGLRYEQYF. The CDR3 nucleotides read TGTGCCAGCAGCACCAGGACAGGGCTTAGGTACGAGCAGTACTTC.

The chain joins TRBV12-3 or TRBV12-4 to TRBJ2-7, with TRBD1 identical over 11 bases. There are 15 residues in the CDR3. Trimming at V came to 1 base and at J to 3 bases, leaving 2 bases not matched to a gene. The CDR3 here is CASSLGGTGGYEQYF. The CDR3 DNA reads as TGTGCCAGCAGTTTAGGGGGGACAGGGGGCTACGAGCAGTACTTC.

The chain has TRBV4-1 and TRBJ2-7; D is ambiguous. Per the germline V gene, CDR1 is MGHRA and CDR2 is YSYEKL. The CDR3 covers 13 residues. Trimming took off 3 bases at V and 2 bases at J, with 8 bases between the two ends. Written as DNA, the CDR3 is TGCGCCAGCAGCCACGACATAACCTACGAGCAGTACTTC. This sequence encodes CASSHDITYEQYF.

This clonotype showed up many times. The genes are TRBV29-1 and TRBJ1-1, with TRBD1 identical over 9 bases. V was clipped by 5 bases and J by 6 bases; unmatched bases: 10. The CDR3 sequence is 14 residues long. Germline lookup yields CDR1 SQVTM and CDR2 ANQGSEA. In DNA, the CDR3 is TGCAGCGTTTCTTGGGACAGGGCTAGGCCTGAAGCTTTCTTT. Amino acid sequence: CSVSWDRARPEAFF.